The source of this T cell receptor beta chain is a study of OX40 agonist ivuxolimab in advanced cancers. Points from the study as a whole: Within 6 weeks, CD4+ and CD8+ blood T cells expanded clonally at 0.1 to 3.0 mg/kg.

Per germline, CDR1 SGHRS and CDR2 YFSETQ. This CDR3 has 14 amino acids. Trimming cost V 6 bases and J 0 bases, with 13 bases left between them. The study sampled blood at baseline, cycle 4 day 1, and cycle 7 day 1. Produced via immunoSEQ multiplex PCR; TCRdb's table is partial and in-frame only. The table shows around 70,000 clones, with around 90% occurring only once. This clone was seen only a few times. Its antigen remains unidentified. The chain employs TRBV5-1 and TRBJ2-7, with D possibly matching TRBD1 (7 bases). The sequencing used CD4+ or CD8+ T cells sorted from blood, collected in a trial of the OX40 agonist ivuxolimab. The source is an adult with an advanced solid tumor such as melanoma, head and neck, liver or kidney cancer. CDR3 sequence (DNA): TGCGCCAGCATGCGGGACAGCAGCTCCTACGAGCAGTACTTC. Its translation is CASMRDSSSYEQYF.